This TCR beta chain originates from a study of shared clonotypes between healthy human individuals. As for the study in general: There were three CD4 naive, three CD4 memory, two CD8 naive and one CD8 memory plates per donor. General observations from the study: Donor scarcity curtailed the genetic and exposure-history diversity represented herein. Larger estimated richness was generally recorded for naive subsets relative to memory subsets.

With respect to this clone: The antigen is not known.

Germline V gene sequence: CDR1 ENHRY, CDR2 SYGVKD. The CDR3 contains 16 residues. The ends lost 3 bases at V and 5 bases at J; junction bases unmatched: 12. The data were produced by immunoSEQ multiplex PCR, yet TCRdb's version contains in-frame clones alone and is incomplete. The repertoire includes fewer than 1.6 million clones, approximately 98.5% of them detected once, and about 0.4% sits in the top ten. The clonotype originates from a man aged 25-45 years in good health. Sequencing was done on a sample of naive CD4+ T cells sorted from blood. Subset in this sample: CD45RA+ positively selected. The chain combines TRBV10-3 with TRBJ2-5; 7 bases map to TRBD2. The CDR3 spells CAISDEKKRGLETQYF. The DNA of the CDR3 is TGTGCCATCAGTGACGAGAAGAAGCGGGGTCTGGAGACCCAGTACTTC.